This T cell receptor (beta chain) derives from a study of shared clonotypes between healthy human individuals (dated by TCRdb to about 2020). As for the study more broadly: A few men and a couple of women, aged 18 to 49 years, made up the cohort. For each donor, CD4 naive and CD4 memory were each run on three plates, CD8 naive on two plates, and CD8 memory on one plate. To estimate repertoire size and how much clonotypes are shared between individuals, the study performed deep sequencing of blood TCR repertoires from roughly five healthy adults. To increase sequencing depth and limit assay-specific biases, different laboratories used diverse techniques to prepare libraries and sequence TCR repertoires. Between about 0.94 and 8.9 billion PBMCs per donor were obtained by leukapheresis. What the study reported, not specific to this receptor: Higher generation probabilities were observed for clonotypes shared by all four sorted-subset donors than for non-shared clonotypes. Naive subsets generally had larger estimated clonotype richness than memory subsets. The small number of donors limited the genetic and exposure-history diversity represented. Only blood was sampled, and tissue TCR repertoires likely differ from those in blood. Pairwise subsampling indicated that sequencing depth was expected to affect the degree of clonotype sharing among donors. Rarefaction of sorted-subset datasets indicated incomplete sequencing despite the large sequencing depth. Sharing across a few donors was observed for about 4.8% of naive CD4, over 3% of naive CD8, 2% to 2.5% of memory CD4, and 0.4% of memory CD8 clonotypes.

The donors were healthy, HIV-negative adults with no recently reported acute infections or vaccinations. Every donor was a Caucasian adult residing in Nashville, Tennessee, USA. CD4+ T cells were enriched by magnetic negative selection, after which naive cells were positively selected on CD45RA and the negative fraction was taken as the memory subset. After blood collection by leukapheresis, PBMCs were isolated using Ficoll-Histopaque density gradient centrifugation and then cryopreserved in the vapor phase of liquid nitrogen. Purity and quantity of every magnetically sorted T cell population were checked by analytical flow cytometry. Genomic DNA was isolated from every sorted fraction and measured by UV absorbance on a Nanodrop 2000c. Using the deep immunoSEQ assay, multiplex PCR amplified TCR CDR3 regions from genomic DNA. Extracted genomic DNA from each cell subset was distributed evenly across all wells of several immunoSEQ 96-well plates, and each plate was treated as a replicate. For sorted subsets, around 200 ng genomic DNA, equal to tens of thousands of T cell genomes, was loaded into each replicate PCR. Purified libraries were quantified with a Qubit 3.0 fluorometer, sized on a Bioanalyzer 2100, and re-quantified with the KAPA Library Quantification kit. Each immunoSEQ 96-well plate was sequenced on its own single-read 150-cycle Illumina NextSeq 550 flow cell. Turning to the authors' computational methods: Because the immunoSEQ output held only junctional sequences and lacked quality scores, the filtering could not match the filtering applied to full-length reads. To assign V/J genes and CDR3, sequences were annotated using PyIR, a Python wrapper for IgBLAST v1.9, with IMGT germline references. Any read was removed if the V/J assignment was weak (E-value above 1e-6), the CDR3 was missing, or the read contained stop codons, out-of-frame junctions, or ambiguous translated residues. V3J clonotypes were defined as sequences sharing the same inferred V gene, J gene, and CDR3 amino acid sequence. Percentage overlap between repertoires was calculated by dividing the number of shared unique clonotypes by the size of the smaller repertoire. Repertoire richness was assessed with RTK rarefaction, the Chao1 estimator, and Recon v2.1 estimates of unobserved clonotypes. For all TCRbeta clonotypes obtained by the gDNA method from a handful of donors, generation probabilities were computed with OLGA. TCRdb provides this immuneACCESS table in a form limited to in-frame rearrangements. Some clones are lacking; in checked studies, under half of them reflect an unresolved V gene, and why the rest are absent is not known. The DNA was the basis for D and trimming; V, J and clone size are from that table. The sample profile shows under 200,000 clones; 85% to 95% of them were found once. Approximately 0.07% of the sample goes to the ten largest clones.

Comment on this clone: No cognate antigen has been identified for it. No base-level quality is on record; no much larger clone is a single base apart.

The trim is 6 bases for V and 6 bases for J, with a gap of 12 bases between the germline ends. Inclusive of the bounding cysteine and phenylalanine, the CDR3 is 11 residues long. Kept here is only the CDR3 DNA, which spans 33 bases and is read in frame from base 1. CDR1 and CDR2 (DFQATT, SNEGSKA) derive from the germline V gene (reference sequence). The receptor's source is a woman aged 25-40 years in good health. Rearrangement joined TRBV20-1 to TRBJ2-7; a weak D assignment points to TRBD1 (6 bases agree). Sample: naive CD4+ T cells sorted from blood. Interpreted using the paper, the cell subset or site label stands for: CD45RA+ positively selected. The CDR3 here reads CSAAGEREQYF. The sequence in DNA is TGCAGTGCGGCAGGGGAGCGCGAGCAGTACTTC.